The subject of this entry is one T cell receptor (beta chain). What it recognizes is unknown. This entry comes from a study of radiotherapy plus CTLA-4 blockade in lung cancer. Across the whole study: Objective response was observed in about 19% of patients, and disease control in about 30%. Points from the study as a whole: Tumor-origin TCR clones grew in blood after radiotherapy plus ipilimumab.

Clones were sequenced by immunoSEQ multiplex PCR, and TCRdb holds only the in-frame ones, with some missing. The data contain about 59,000 clones, approximately 70% of them singletons. The clonotype was recovered from a human donor with non-small cell lung cancer whose response to radiotherapy plus ipilimumab could not be evaluated. Material: peripheral blood, obtained from a patient treated with radiotherapy plus ipilimumab.

The CDR3 sequence: CASSRLENYGYTF. In nucleotides, the CDR3 is TGTGCCAGCAGCCGTCTGGAGAACTATGGCTACACCTTC. J is TRBJ1-2 and V is TRBV7-8; the D is unclear. CDR3 length: 13 amino acids. CDR1 and CDR2 (germline): SGHVS, FQNEAQ. The V end was cut by 5 bases, the J end by 2 bases, with 9 bases between.